This TCR beta chain is drawn from a study of T-cell reconstitution after alpha-beta-depleted transplantation in children. TCRbeta library construction was performed incorporating unique molecular identifiers. TCRdb itself ran the PCR reads through MiXCR, one entry per CDR3 protein. The profile shows about 350,000 distinct CDR3 sequences, under 20% of them singletons. The CDR3 consists of 15 residues. V lost 1 base, J lost 10 bases, and 8 bases stayed unmatched. The germline V gene has CDR1 KGHSH and CDR2 LQKENI. Study conclusions and caveats: It was reported that alpha-beta T cells came from several hundred expanded graft clones (about two months after transplant). At one year after transplant, newly produced T cells mostly accounted for T-cell counts and diversity.

This clonotype occurred a few times. Its antigen is as yet unknown. Sample: PBMCs, mostly from graft donor cells, taken 360 days after TCRalphabeta/CD19-depleted stem cell transplant. The V gene is TRBV18, the J gene TRBJ2-4; the match to TRBD2 covers 9 bases. The TCR originated in a male patient between 2 and 15 years old who had a stem cell transplant for acute lymphoblastic leukemia, so the T cells may come from the graft donor. DNA for the CDR3: TGTGCCAGCTCACCACTGCGGACTAGCGCCCTAATTCAGTACTTC. This translates into CASSPLRTSALIQYF. Using reference TRBV18 and TRBJ2-4 for the parts outside the CDR3, the full variable domain is NAGVMQNPRHLVRRRGQEARLRCSPMKGHSHVYWYRQLPEEGLKFMVYLQKENIIDESGMPKERFSAEFPKEGPSILRIQQVVRGDSAAYFCASSPLRTSALIQYFGAGTRLSVL.